Here is one T cell receptor beta chain with its context. This sample stems from a study of blood T cell repertoires in COVID-19. Study summary: PBMCs, B-cell-depleted T cells, or T cells were the source of the cDNA or gDNA that made up the material.

Authors' processing steps: Reference gene primer amplification yielded estimated nucleated cell counts. Data came from immunoSEQ multiplex PCR; TCRdb stores just in-frame clones and leaves some out. V, J and clone size are taken as reported in that table, and D and trimming were inferred from the DNA itself. Here the sample spans 150,000 to 200,000 clones, 70% to 90% being singletons. CDR3 length: 14 amino acids. Germline CDR1 is LNHDA and CDR2 is SQIVND (reference sequence). Trimming took 5 bases from V and 1 from J, leaving 11 bases between them. The sequence was obtained from a woman of 80 years or more in a cohort sampled during active or convalescent COVID-19. V and J are TRBV19 and TRBJ2-5; D perhaps matches TRBD1 (7 bases). The specimen sequenced was peripheral blood. The CDR3 DNA follows: TGTGCCAGTAGTGCGGGACAGATCCAAGAGACCCAGTACTTC. This encodes CASSAGQIQETQYF. Supplemented by reference TRBV19 and TRBJ2-5, the full variable domain reads DGGITQSPKYLFRKEGQNVTLSCEQNLNHDAMYWYRQDPGQGLRLIYYSQIVNDFQKGDIAEGYSVSREKKESFPLTVTSAQKNPTAFYLCASSAGQIQETQYFGPGTRLLVL.